Described below is a single TCR beta chain sequence and its context. Different DNA sequences within this sample yield the same CDR3. The data are from a study of cytomegalovirus exposure and HLA in healthy donors. Germline V CDR1 and CDR2: KGHSH, LQKENI. The CDR3 has 16 amino acids. Trimming removed 6 bases from V and 0 bases from J, with 17 bases in between. PCR employed 60 Vbeta and 13 Jbeta primers. Some clones are missing from TCRdb's copy, which holds only in-frame ones; the method was immunoSEQ multiplex PCR. This sample yields 90,000 to 150,000 clones, of which more than 65% are seen a single time; 1.5% belongs to the top ten.

The sample comprised PBMCs. The sequence came from a woman between 18 and 29 years old in good health and CMV-seronegative. The chain employs TRBV18 and TRBJ1-1; D is unclear. This chain's CDR3 is CASSPRDLLLNTEAFF. CDR3 in DNA: TGTGCCAGCTCGCCCCGGGATCTCCTCTTGAACACTGAAGCTTTCTTT. The whole variable domain, filled in from reference TRBV18 and TRBJ1-1, reads NAGVMQNPRHLVRRRGQEARLRCSPMKGHSHVYWYRQLPEEGLKFMVYLQKENIIDESGMPKERFSAEFPKEGPSILRIQQVVRGDSAAYFCASSPRDLLLNTEAFFGQGTRLTVV.